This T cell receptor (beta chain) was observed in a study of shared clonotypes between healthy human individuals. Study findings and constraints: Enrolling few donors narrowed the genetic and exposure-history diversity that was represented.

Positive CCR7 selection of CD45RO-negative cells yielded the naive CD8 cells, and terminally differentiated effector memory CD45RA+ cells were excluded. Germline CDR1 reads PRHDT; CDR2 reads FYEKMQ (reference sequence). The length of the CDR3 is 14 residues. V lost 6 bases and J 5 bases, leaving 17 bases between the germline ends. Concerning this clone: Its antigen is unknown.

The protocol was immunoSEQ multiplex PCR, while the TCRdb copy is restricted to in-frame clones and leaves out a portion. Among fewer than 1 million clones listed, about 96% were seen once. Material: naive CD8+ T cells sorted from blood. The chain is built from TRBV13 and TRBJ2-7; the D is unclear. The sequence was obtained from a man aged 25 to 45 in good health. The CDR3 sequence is CASSSFPGTDEQYF. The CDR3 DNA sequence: TGTGCCAGCAGTTCATTTCCGGGTACCGACGAGCAGTACTTC. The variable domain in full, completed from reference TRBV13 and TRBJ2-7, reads AAGVIQSPRHLIKEKRETATLKCYPIPRHDTVYWYQQGPGQDPQFLISFYEKMQSDKGSIPDRFSAQQFSDYHSELNMSSLELGDSALYFCASSSFPGTDEQYFGPGTRLTVT.